This T cell receptor beta chain originates from a study of cytomegalovirus exposure and HLA in healthy donors. Findings of the study overall: TCR beta V- and J-gene trimming was later associated with a missense DCLRE1C variant. In a later analysis, HLA-associated TCR beta chains were more clonally expanded than equally common others.

PCR was performed using 60 Vbeta and 13 Jbeta primers. Profiling relied on immunoSEQ multiplex PCR, and the TCRdb table lists in-frame clones only, not all of them. The listing records 87,000 or so clones. Note on this clone: Its antigen is unidentified.

The sequence came from a man aged 50 or older in good health and CMV-seropositive. Sequencing was carried out using PBMCs.

CDR3 DNA: TGCGCTGCCAGCCAAGATGGGGGGGACAAGAGCTCCTACAATGAGCAGTTCTTC. Translated: CAASQDGGDKSSYNEQFF. The chain joins TRBV4-3 to TRBJ2-1; a possible D gene is TRBD2 (7 bases). CDR1 LGHNA and CDR2 YSLEER come from the germline V gene. The CDR3 is 18 residues long.